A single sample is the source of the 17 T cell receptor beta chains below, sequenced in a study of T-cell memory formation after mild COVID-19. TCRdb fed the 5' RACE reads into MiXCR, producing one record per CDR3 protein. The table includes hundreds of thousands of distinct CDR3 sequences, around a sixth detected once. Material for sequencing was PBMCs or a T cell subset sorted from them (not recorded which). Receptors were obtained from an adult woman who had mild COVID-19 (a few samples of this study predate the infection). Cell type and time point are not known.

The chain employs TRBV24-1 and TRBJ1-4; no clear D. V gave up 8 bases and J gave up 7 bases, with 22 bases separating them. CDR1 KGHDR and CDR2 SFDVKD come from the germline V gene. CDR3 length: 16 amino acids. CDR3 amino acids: CATIKGTGLMSEKLFF. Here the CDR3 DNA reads TGTGCCACCATCAAGGGTACGGGGTTAATGAGTGAAAAACTGTTTTTT.

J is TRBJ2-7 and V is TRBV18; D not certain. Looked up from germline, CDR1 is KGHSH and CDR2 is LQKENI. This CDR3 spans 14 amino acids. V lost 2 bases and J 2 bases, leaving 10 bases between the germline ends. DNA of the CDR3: TGTGCCAGCTCACCAGGTAGCTTCCCCTACGAGCAGTACTTC. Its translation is CASSPGSFPYEQYF.

As DNA, the CDR3 is TGTGCCAGCAATGGACAGGGCCGCAATCAGCCCCAGCATTTT. As protein: CASNGQGRNQPQHF. The rearrangement joins TRBV2 to TRBJ1-5; 8 positions match TRBD1. Germline CDR1 SNHLY, CDR2 FYNNEI. Trimming cost V 7 bases and J 2 bases; bases outside gene matches: 4. CDR3 size: 14 residues.

In DNA form, the CDR3 reads TGCAGTACCAAAAGGGGGGACACTGAAGCTTTCTTT. It translates to CSTKRGDTEAFF. This chain uses TRBV20-1 with TRBJ1-1; possibly TRBD1 for D (6 bases). CDR1 is DFQATT, CDR2 SNEGSKA, per germline (reference sequence). Trimming removed 8 bases from V and 3 bases from J, with 13 bases in between. This CDR3 contains 12 residues.

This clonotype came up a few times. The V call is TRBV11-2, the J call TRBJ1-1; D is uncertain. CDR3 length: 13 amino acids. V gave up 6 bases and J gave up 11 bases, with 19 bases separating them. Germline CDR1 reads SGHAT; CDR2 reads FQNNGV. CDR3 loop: CASSSHGSGVAFF. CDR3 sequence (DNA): TGTGCCAGCAGTTCACACGGGAGTGGAGTGGCTTTCTTT.

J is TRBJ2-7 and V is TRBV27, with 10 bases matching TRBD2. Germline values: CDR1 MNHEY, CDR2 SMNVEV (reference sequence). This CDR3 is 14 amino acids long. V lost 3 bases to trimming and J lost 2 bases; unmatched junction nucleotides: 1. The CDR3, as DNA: TGTGCCAGCAGTTTTAGCGGGAGGACCTACGAGCAGTACTTC. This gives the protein CASSFSGRTYEQYF.

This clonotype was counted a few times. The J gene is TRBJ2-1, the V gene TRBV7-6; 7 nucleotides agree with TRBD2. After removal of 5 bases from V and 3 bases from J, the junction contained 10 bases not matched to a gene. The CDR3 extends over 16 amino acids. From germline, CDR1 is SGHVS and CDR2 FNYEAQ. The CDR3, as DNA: TGTGCCAGCAGCCCCGAGGGAGGGACTTTCTACAATGAGCAGTTCTTC. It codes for CASSPEGGTFYNEQFF.

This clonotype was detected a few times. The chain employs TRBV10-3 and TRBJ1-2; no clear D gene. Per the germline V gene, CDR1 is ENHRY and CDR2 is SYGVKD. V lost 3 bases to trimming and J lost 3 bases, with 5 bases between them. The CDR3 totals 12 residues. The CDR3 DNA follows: TGTGCCATCAGTGAAGGGTACTATGGCTACACCTTC. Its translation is CAISEGYYGYTF.

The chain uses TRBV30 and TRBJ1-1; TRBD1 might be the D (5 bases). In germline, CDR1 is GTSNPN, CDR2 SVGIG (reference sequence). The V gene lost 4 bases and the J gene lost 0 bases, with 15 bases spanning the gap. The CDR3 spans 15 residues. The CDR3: CAWNSGRNMNTEAFF. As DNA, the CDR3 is TGTGCCTGGAATTCAGGGAGAAATATGAACACTGAAGCTTTCTTT.

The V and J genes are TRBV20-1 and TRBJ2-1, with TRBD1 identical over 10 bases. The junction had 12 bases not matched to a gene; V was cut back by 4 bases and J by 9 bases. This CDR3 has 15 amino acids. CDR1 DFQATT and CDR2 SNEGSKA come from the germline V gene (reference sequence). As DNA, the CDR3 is TGCAGTGCTACATCCCCGGGACAGGGGAGAGGTGAGCAGTTCTTC. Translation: CSATSPGQGRGEQFF.

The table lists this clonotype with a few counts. DNA for the CDR3: TGTGCCAGCAGTCACACGGGACAGGGGGCTGACGAGCAGTACTTC. Amino acids: CASSHTGQGADEQYF. The gene calls are TRBV6-5 and TRBJ2-7; 12 positions match TRBD1. V dropped 5 bases and J dropped 5; count of bases not matched to a gene: 7. The CDR3 spans 15 residues. Germline assignment: CDR1 MNHEY and CDR2 SVGAGI.

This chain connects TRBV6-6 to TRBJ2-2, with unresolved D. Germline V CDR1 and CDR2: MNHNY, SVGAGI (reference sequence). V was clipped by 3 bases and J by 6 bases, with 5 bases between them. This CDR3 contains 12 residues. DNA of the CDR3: TGTGCCAGCAGTTATCTATCCGGGGAGCTGTTTTTT. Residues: CASSYLSGELFF.

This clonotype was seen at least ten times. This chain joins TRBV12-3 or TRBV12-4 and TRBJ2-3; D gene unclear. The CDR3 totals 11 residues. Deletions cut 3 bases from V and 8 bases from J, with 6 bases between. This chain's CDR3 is CASSLVGTQYF. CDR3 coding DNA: TGTGCCAGCAGTTTGGTGGGTACGCAGTATTTT.

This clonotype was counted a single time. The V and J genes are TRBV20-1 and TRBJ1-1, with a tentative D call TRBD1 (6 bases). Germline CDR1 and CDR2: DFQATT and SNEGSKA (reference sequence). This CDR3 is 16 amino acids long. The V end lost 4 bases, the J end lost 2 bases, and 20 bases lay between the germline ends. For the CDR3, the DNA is TGCAGTGCTAATCCGGGAGGGGGGTTAGGCAACACTGAAGCTTTCTTT. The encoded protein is CSANPGGGLGNTEAFF.

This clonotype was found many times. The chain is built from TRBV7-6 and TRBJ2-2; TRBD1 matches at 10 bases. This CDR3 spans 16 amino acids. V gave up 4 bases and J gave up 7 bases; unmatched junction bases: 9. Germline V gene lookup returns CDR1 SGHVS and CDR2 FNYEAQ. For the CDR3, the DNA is TGTGCCAGCAGCTCCGTGGGACAGGGGAAGATCGGGGAGCTGTTTTTT. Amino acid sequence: CASSSVGQGKIGELFF.

CDR3 in DNA: TGTGCCAGCAGCTTAGTGGACAGCACCTACGAGCAGTACTTC. The encoded protein is CASSLVDSTYEQYF. The V gene is TRBV7-9, the J gene TRBJ2-7, with D tentatively TRBD1 (6 bases). V was shortened by 1 base and J by 2 bases, with 9 bases between the two germline ends. Per germline, CDR1 SEHNR and CDR2 FQNEAQ (reference sequence). The CDR3 totals 14 residues.

The CDR3 here is CASSPNGDNGINTGELFF. The DNA for the CDR3 is TGTGCCAGCAGCCCCAATGGGGACAACGGGATCAACACCGGGGAGCTGTTTTTT. The gene calls are TRBV7-2 and TRBJ2-2, with TRBD1 as a possible D gene (6 bases). CDR1 SGHTA and CDR2 FQGNSA come from the germline V gene. CDR3 length equals 18 residues. Deletions cut 5 bases from V and 2 bases from J, with 21 bases between.